These 26 T cell receptor beta chains were all obtained from the same sample, sequenced in a study of human T cells and chemical hapten exposure (dated by TCRdb to the early 2020s). Sample time point, as interpreted from the label and publication: patch test 1, 2 weeks after DPC sensitization. The treatment or condition label here, explained by the study, means: therapeutic diphenylcyclopropenone sensitization with weekly scalp DPC. The library was produced with RACE. Sequencing instrument: NextSeq 500. In-frame beta chains were kept once TCRdb had trimmed the public reads at Q25 with fastp and called clones with MiXCR. Rows are combined by CDR3 protein, so each entry shows the most common genes and DNA. This sample lists tens of thousands of distinct CDR3 sequences; 8% to 11% were detected once. Approximately 2.2% of the sample is taken by the ten largest. Source: whole blood, taken in connection with sensitization to the hapten diphenylcyclopropenone (DPC). The receptors were sampled from a man aged 35 to 55 with alopecia areata. Some clones in this sample may be carry-over from other donors' samples.

This clonotype was seen ten or more times. The CDR3 loop is CASSVGQGISAEAFF. For the CDR3, the DNA is TGTGCCAGCAGCGTAGGACAGGGGATAAGCGCTGAAGCTTTCTTT. The chain is built from TRBV9 and TRBJ1-1; 8 bases match TRBD1. The ends lost 0 bases at V and 6 bases at J; junction bases unmatched: 7. The germline V gene encodes CDR1 SGDLS and CDR2 YYNGEE. The CDR3 totals 15 residues.

The genes are TRBV12-5 and TRBJ2-5; D is possibly TRBD1 (5 bases). The CDR3 runs 11 residues. CDR1 is LGHNT, CDR2 FRNRAP, per germline. Deletions cut 8 bases from V and 1 base from J, with 5 bases between. CDR3 nucleotide sequence: TGTGCTAGTCAGGGCCAAGAGACCCAGTACTTC. Its protein is CASQGQETQYF.

The table lists this clonotype with many counts. The V call is TRBV6-2 or TRBV6-3, the J call TRBJ1-5, with TRBD1 matching 9 bases. V lost 0 bases and J lost 0; bases outside the gene matches: 3. Germline-derived CDR1 and CDR2 are MNHEY and SVGEGT. The CDR3 is 17 amino acids. CDR3 protein: CASSYSPGQGSNQPQHF. The CDR3 coding sequence is TGTGCCAGCAGTTACTCACCGGGACAGGGTAGCAATCAGCCCCAGCATTTT.

DNA of the CDR3: TGTGCCAGCAGCTTCTTTGCGTGGGAGGGGCACTACGAGCAGTACTTC. Translating gives CASSFFAWEGHYEQYF. The chain employs TRBV7-9 and TRBJ2-7; TRBD2 aligns across 7 bases. Germline V gene sequence: CDR1 SEHNR, CDR2 FQNEAQ (reference sequence). This CDR3 has 16 residues. V was pared by 3 bases and J by 3 bases, with 11 bases of the junction left unmatched.

This clonotype was seen a few times. V is TRBV7-2 and J is TRBJ1-1; D is ambiguous. The CDR3 covers 14 residues. Looked up from germline, CDR1 is SGHTA and CDR2 is FQGNSA. Trimming took 1 base from V and 1 from J, leaving 7 bases between them. The chain's CDR3 is CASSLGRPNTEAFF. The CDR3 DNA follows: TGTGCCAGCAGCTTAGGGCGGCCGAACACTGAAGCTTTCTTT.

The V and J genes are TRBV3-1 and TRBJ2-4; D is uncertain. V was pared by 3 bases and J by 12 bases, with 15 bases between. Looked up from germline, CDR1 is LGHDT and CDR2 is YNNKEL (reference sequence). The CDR3 covers 13 residues. The CDR3 DNA reads as TGTGCCAGCAGCCAGGCTGGACGACCGGATCAGTACTTC. It is translated as CASSQAGRPDQYF.

In its sample, this clonotype was seen a few times. This chain connects TRBV27 to TRBJ2-3; possibly TRBD2 for D (6 bases). Germline values: CDR1 MNHEY, CDR2 SMNVEV (reference sequence). Trimming took off 0 bases at V and 5 bases at J, with 12 bases between the two ends. The CDR3 consists of 15 residues. The CDR3 sequence is CASSLSPSAGDTQYF. CDR3 sequence (DNA): TGTGCCAGCAGTTTATCTCCTAGCGCGGGAGATACGCAGTATTTT.

This clonotype appeared many times. This chain joins TRBV19 and TRBJ2-1; 10 bases map to TRBD2. The CDR3 has 14 amino acids. Trimming removed 5 bases from V and 7 bases from J; junction bases left unmatched: 5. CDR1 and CDR2 from the germline V gene are LNHDA and SQIVND (reference sequence). CDR3 sequence reads: CASSQTSGSNEQFF. The DNA of the CDR3 is TGTGCCAGTAGTCAGACTAGCGGGTCGAATGAGCAGTTCTTC.

The chain has TRBV19 and TRBJ1-2, with TRBD1 matching 8 bases. V gave up 4 bases and J gave up 5 bases; unmatched junction bases: 6. The CDR3 consists of 14 residues. Germline V gives CDR1 LNHDA, CDR2 SQIVND (reference sequence). CDR3 loop: CASSTGTGFYGYTF. DNA of the CDR3: TGTGCCAGTAGTACCGGGACAGGCTTTTATGGCTACACCTTC.

The V and J genes are TRBV5-4 and TRBJ2-5; no reliable D call. The CDR3 contains 14 residues. V was cut by 0 bases and J by 3 bases, with 9 bases left in between. Germline assignment: CDR1 SGHNT and CDR2 YYREEE (reference sequence). The CDR3 DNA reads TGTGCCAGCAGCTTGGACCTACAAGAAGAGACCCAGTACTTC. Translating gives CASSLDLQEETQYF.

The V gene is TRBV5-4, the J gene TRBJ1-2, with D unresolved. Trimming shortened V by 4 bases and J by 4 bases, and 5 bases separated the two germline ends. The CDR3 contains 11 residues. The germline V gene has CDR1 SGHNT and CDR2 YYREEE (reference sequence). The CDR3 here is CASSGSYGYTF. The DNA of the CDR3 is TGTGCCAGCAGCGGGAGCTATGGCTACACCTTC.

This chain connects TRBV29-1 to TRBJ1-4; no firm D call. The CDR3 contains 12 residues. The V end was cut by 4 bases, the J end by 5 bases, with 8 bases between. Germline loops: CDR1 SQVTM, CDR2 ANQGSEA. The CDR3 spells CSVAHANEKLFF. The CDR3 DNA is TGCAGCGTTGCACATGCAAATGAAAAACTGTTTTTT.

The table lists this clonotype with a few counts. The rearrangement uses TRBV7-9 and TRBJ2-1, with D tentatively TRBD2 (6 bases). This CDR3 region has 14 residues. The V end lost 5 bases, the J end lost 4 bases, and 12 bases lay between the germline ends. Germline V CDR1 and CDR2: SEHNR, FQNEAQ (reference sequence). The CDR3 DNA reads as TGTGCCAGCAGCAGCTCCCGGGGGTACAATGAGCAGTTCTTC. This codes for CASSSSRGYNEQFF.

This clonotype was picked up a small number of times. The chain links TRBV28 to TRBJ2-5; maybe TRBD1 (6 bases). Between the trimmed V and J ends, which lost 4 bases and 4 bases, there was a span of 13 bases. Per the germline V gene, CDR1 is MDHEN and CDR2 is SYDVKM. The CDR3 consists of 14 residues. CDR3 in DNA: TGTGCCAGCAGTTCCCGACAGGTTCGAGAGACCCAGTACTTC. Translated, it gives CASSSRQVRETQYF.

This clonotype showed up many times. V and J are TRBV6-2 or TRBV6-3 and TRBJ1-5; D gene unclear. The CDR3 consists of 14 residues. Germline CDR1 MNHEY, CDR2 SVGEGT. Deletions cut 4 bases from V and 1 base from J, with 8 bases between. CDR3 loop: CASSWGGSNQPQHF. CDR3 DNA sequence: TGTGCCAGCAGTTGGGGTGGAAGCAATCAGCCCCAGCATTTT.

The table lists this clonotype with many counts. The chain couples TRBV4-1 to TRBJ1-2; perhaps TRBD1 as D (5 bases). Germline V gene data show CDR1 as MGHRA and CDR2 as YSYEKL. The CDR3 is 13 residues long. Trimming removed 10 bases from V and 6 bases from J, with 18 bases in between. The CDR3 DNA is TGCGCCACCCTGGGGGAGTCCAGGAATGGCTACACCTTC. Amino acid sequence: CATLGESRNGYTF.

This clonotype was recorded many times. V gene TRBV12-5 combines with J gene TRBJ1-1; D call uncertain. CDR3 size: 11 residues. Germline V lookup: CDR1 LGHNT, CDR2 FRNRAP. Trimming took off 5 bases at V and 8 bases at J, with 9 bases between the two ends. CDR3 DNA sequence: TGTGCTAGTGGTCCCGGCTTGGAAGCTTTCTTT. Residues: CASGPGLEAFF.

The rearrangement joins TRBV20-1 to TRBJ2-5; 8 positions match TRBD1. Trimming cost V 0 bases and J 4 bases; bases outside gene matches: 1. This CDR3 is 13 amino acids long. Germline-derived CDR1 and CDR2 are DFQATT and SNEGSKA (reference sequence). CDR3 residues: CSARDRGPETQYF. DNA of the CDR3: TGCAGTGCTAGAGACAGGGGGCCAGAGACCCAGTACTTC.

The chain recombines TRBV2 with TRBJ2-5; possible D gene TRBD1, 6 bases. Trimming pared 7 bases from V and 7 bases from J, leaving 19 bases between. This CDR3 is built from 14 residues. Per germline, CDR1 SNHLY and CDR2 FYNNEI. The CDR3: CASNWGPLGWTQYF. The DNA of the CDR3 is TGTGCCAGCAACTGGGGGCCCTTGGGGTGGACCCAGTACTTC. The complete variable domain, with remaining parts taken from reference TRBV2 and TRBJ2-5, reads EPEVTQTPSHQVTQMGQEVILRCVPISNHLYFYWYRQILGQKVEFLVSFYNNEISEKSEIFDDQFSVERPDGSNFTLKIRSTKLEDSAMYFCASNWGPLGWTQYFGPGTRLLVL.

In this sample, this clonotype turned up once. The chain links TRBV7-2 to TRBJ1-1; weak D call: TRBD1 (5 bases). The V gene's germline CDR1 is SGHTA and CDR2 FQGNSA. The CDR3 has 17 amino acids. Trimming cost V 1 base and J 0 bases, with 15 bases left between them. The CDR3 is CASSLGQGVNMNTEAFF. In DNA form, the CDR3 reads TGTGCCAGCAGCTTAGGTCAGGGAGTAAACATGAACACTGAAGCTTTCTTT.

There are many counts of this clonotype. CDR3: CASRSPYGQTNTEAFF. CDR3 coding DNA: TGTGCCAGCAGAAGTCCCTATGGGCAGACGAACACTGAAGCTTTCTTT. This chain links TRBV12-3 or TRBV12-4 with TRBJ1-1; the D is unclear. Trimming left V 6 bases short and J 1 base short, with 18 bases between. The CDR3 has 16 residues.

Many counts were recorded for this clonotype. The rearrangement links TRBV25-1 to TRBJ2-5; D possibly corresponds to TRBD1 (5 bases). The CDR3 has 17 amino acids. Germline values: CDR1 MGHDK, CDR2 SYGVNS. V lost 3 bases and J lost 1, with 18 bases in between. The CDR3 sequence is CASSDRPDNQGQETQYF. The CDR3 DNA reads as TGTGCCAGCAGTGATAGGCCGGACAATCAGGGCCAAGAGACCCAGTACTTC. Filled out from reference TRBV25-1 and TRBJ2-5, the complete variable domain reads EADIYQTPRYLVIGTGKKITLECSQTMGHDKMYWYQQDPGMELHLIHYSYGVNSTEKGDLSSESTVSRIRTEHFPLTLESARPSHTSQYLCASSDRPDNQGQETQYFGPGTRLLVL.

The rearrangement links TRBV29-1 to TRBJ1-2, with unresolved D. Trimming stripped 2 bases from V and 8 bases from J, with 12 bases between. This CDR3 is built from 12 residues. Looked up from germline, CDR1 is SQVTM and CDR2 is ANQGSEA. The CDR3 here is CSVESGPIGYTF. DNA of the CDR3: TGCAGCGTTGAAAGCGGCCCAATAGGCTACACCTTC.

This chain links TRBV12-5 with TRBJ1-1; D not certain. The V gene's germline CDR1 is LGHNT and CDR2 FRNRAP. This CDR3 region has 15 residues. Trimming left V 2 bases short and J 1 base short, with 11 bases between. The CDR3 DNA reads TGTGCTAGTGGTTTGTATGGGTTTACGAACACTGAAGCTTTCTTT. This sequence encodes CASGLYGFTNTEAFF. Drawing the rest from reference TRBV12-5 and TRBJ1-1, the complete variable domain is DARVTQTPRHKVTEMGQEVTMRCQPILGHNTVFWYRQTMMQGLELLAYFRNRAPLDDSGMPKDRFSAEMPDATLATLKIQPSEPRDSAVYFCASGLYGFTNTEAFFGQGTRLTVV.

This clonotype was observed many times. The chain combines TRBV28 with TRBJ1-2, with D possibly being TRBD1 (6 bases). From germline, CDR1 is MDHEN and CDR2 SYDVKM. The CDR3 spans 14 residues. V lost 5 bases and J 1 base, leaving 11 bases between the germline ends. The CDR3 DNA follows: TGTGCCAGCAGTCTCCGGGACAATAACTATGGCTACACCTTC. Amino acids: CASSLRDNNYGYTF.

V usage is TRBV6-2 or TRBV6-3 and J usage is TRBJ2-7; 12 nucleotides agree with TRBD1. Trimming removed 2 bases from V and 5 bases from J; junction bases left unmatched: 4. This CDR3 has 15 amino acids. Germline-derived CDR1 and CDR2 are MNHEY and SVGEGT. CDR3 DNA sequence: TGTGCCAGCAGTTACGCCGGGACAGGGGGCCACGAGCAGTACGTC. Translated, it gives CASSYAGTGGHEQYV.